This entry lists 14 T cell receptor beta chains sequenced from one sample in a study of cytotoxic CD8 clonotypes in ibrutinib-treated CLL. TCRdb keeps only in-frame clones here, not all; method: immunoSEQ multiplex PCR. The sample lists 140,000 to 150,000 clones, 70% to 80% seen once, with 5.1% in the top ten. The material was PBMCs, obtained after 24 months of ibrutinib treatment. The receptors here all came from a human donor with chronic lymphocytic leukemia.

The V gene is TRBV9, the J gene TRBJ2-5; no firm D call. In germline, CDR1 is SGDLS, CDR2 YYNGEE. V shed 4 bases and J shed 5 bases, with 24 bases lying between them. The CDR3 loop spans 17 amino acids. The CDR3 spells CASSTRTTRTSGETQYF. CDR3 nucleotide sequence: TGTGCCAGCAGCACAAGGACCACCAGGACGTCCGGGGAGACCCAGTACTTC.

This chain links TRBV5-1 with TRBJ2-3; D may be TRBD1 (5 bases). CDR3 length equals 14 residues. Per the germline V gene, CDR1 is SGHRS and CDR2 is YFSETQ. V was pared by 0 bases and J by 6 bases, with 11 bases between. CDR3 bases: TGCGCCAGCAGCTTGGCCAGGGCCGACGATACGCAGTATTTT. It codes for CASSLARADDTQYF.

V usage is TRBV7-9 and J usage is TRBJ1-5; D unresolved. Germline-derived CDR1 and CDR2 are SEHNR and FQNEAQ (reference sequence). This CDR3 has 15 residues. Trimming took 0 bases from V and 7 from J, leaving 13 bases between them. The CDR3, as DNA: TGTGCCAGCAGCTTAGCTGGAGGTTTTGGGCAGCCCCAGCATTTT. Protein: CASSLAGGFGQPQHF.

J is TRBJ1-4 and V is TRBV6-6; possibly TRBD1 for D (5 bases). Germline-derived CDR1 and CDR2 are MNHNY and SVGAGI (reference sequence). With 6 bases removed from V and 5 bases from J, the gap between germline ends came to 16 bases. CDR3 size: 15 residues. CDR3 DNA sequence: TGTGCCAGCAGCCCCGGCGGGACCAACAATGAAAAACTGTTTTTT. This translates into CASSPGGTNNEKLFF.

V usage is TRBV6-6 and J usage is TRBJ1-2, with D perhaps TRBD1 (5 bases). In germline, CDR1 is MNHNY, CDR2 SVGAGI (reference sequence). CDR3 length: 15 residues. Trimming shortened V by 2 bases and J by 5 bases, and 15 bases separated the two germline ends. This CDR3 reads CASSYPRQPWYGYTF. Here the CDR3 DNA reads TGTGCCAGCAGTTACCCCAGACAGCCTTGGTATGGCTACACCTTC.

The chain recombines TRBV7-3 with TRBJ1-1; weak D call: TRBD1 (5 bases). CDR1 is SGHTA and CDR2 is FQGTGA in the germline V gene. The CDR3 is 14 amino acids. The V and J ends lost 5 bases and 3 bases respectively, with 13 bases between them. This CDR3 reads CASSPQGGDTEAFF. The CDR3, as DNA: TGTGCCAGCAGCCCCCAGGGTGGGGACACTGAAGCTTTCTTT.

This chain joins TRBV6-6 and TRBJ2-7, with D perhaps matching TRBD1 or TRBD2 (5 bases each). Trimming took off 2 bases at V and 6 bases at J, with 14 bases between the two ends. Looked up from germline, CDR1 is MNHNY and CDR2 is SVGAGI (reference sequence). The CDR3 contains 14 residues. CDR3 amino acids: CASSYGQGEGEQYF. The CDR3 nucleotides read TGTGCCAGCAGTTACGGCCAGGGTGAGGGCGAGCAGTACTTC.

CDR3 sequence reads: CASSARHRGWGKTEAFF. Here the CDR3 DNA reads TGTGCCAGCAGTGCCCGACACAGGGGATGGGGGAAAACTGAAGCTTTCTTT. V is TRBV7-3 and J is TRBJ1-1; 7 nucleotides line up with TRBD1. Trimming took 6 bases from V and 5 from J; bases not matched to a gene: 18. The CDR3 contains 17 residues. The germline CDR1 and CDR2 sequences are SGHTA and FQGTGA. The full variable domain, its missing parts supplied by reference TRBV7-3 and TRBJ1-1, is GAGVSQTPSNKVTEKGKYVELRCDPISGHTALYWYRQSLGQGPEFLIYFQGTGAADDSGLPNDRFFAVRPEGSVSTLKIQRTERGDSAVYLCASSARHRGWGKTEAFFGQGTRLTVV.

The rearrangement joins TRBV5-1 to TRBJ2-2; D is possibly TRBD1 (5 bases). Trimming removed 6 bases at V and 0 bases at J, with 9 bases between. Germline loops: CDR1 SGHRS, CDR2 YFSETQ. The CDR3 has 14 amino acids. CDR3 in amino acids: CASNARANTGELFF. The CDR3 DNA is TGCGCCAGCAACGCCAGGGCGAACACCGGGGAGCTGTTTTTT.

The chain is built from TRBV7-3 and TRBJ2-3; D is ambiguous. Germline assignment: CDR1 SGHTA and CDR2 FQGTGA. The CDR3 is 17 amino acids. Between the trimmed V and J ends, which lost 3 bases and 1 base, there was a span of 17 bases. The CDR3 nucleotides are TGTGCCAGCAGCTTCGTCCCGGCCGGCGGAGGCACAGATACGCAGTATTTT. It codes for CASSFVPAGGGTDTQYF. Together with reference TRBV7-3 and TRBJ2-3, the CDR3 gives the full variable domain: GAGVSQTPSNKVTEKGKYVELRCDPISGHTALYWYRQSLGQGPEFLIYFQGTGAADDSGLPNDRFFAVRPEGSVSTLKIQRTERGDSAVYLCASSFVPAGGGTDTQYFGPGTRLTVL.

The CDR3 DNA follows: TGTGCCAGCAGCCCTCCGGGCCGGGAGAACACCGGGGAGCTGTTTTTT. This gives the protein CASSPPGRENTGELFF. The chain joins TRBV5-8 to TRBJ2-2; tentative D call: TRBD2 (5 bases). Trimming removed 4 bases at V and 1 base at J, with 14 bases between. There are 16 residues in the CDR3. Germline V gene lookup returns CDR1 SGHTS and CDR2 YDEGEE.

This sequence joins TRBV5-1 and TRBJ2-5; D uncertain. Germline CDR1 reads SGHRS; CDR2 reads YFSETQ. CDR3 length equals 13 residues. Trimming removed 4 bases from V and 0 bases from J, with 7 bases in between. Written as DNA, the CDR3 is TGCGCCAGCAGCGAGACGGACCAAGAGACCCAGTACTTC. It encodes CASSETDQETQYF.

A single count supports this clone. V usage is TRBV4-1 and J usage is TRBJ1-4, with no clear D. Trimming cost V 1 base and J 4 bases, with 10 bases left between them. Germline V gene data show CDR1 as MGHRA and CDR2 as YSYEKL. The CDR3 runs 15 residues. CDR3: CASSQGGHVNEKLFF. The CDR3 DNA sequence: TGCGCCAGCAGCCAAGGTGGTCACGTTAATGAAAAACTGTTTTTT.

V gene TRBV7-9 combines with J gene TRBJ2-5; TRBD1 agrees at 7 bases. Losses at the gene ends were 5 bases for V and 4 bases for J; bases not matched to a gene: 10. The CDR3 has 15 residues. Germline lookup yields CDR1 SEHNR and CDR2 FQNEAQ (reference sequence). CDR3 region: CASSTRQGRAETQYF. The CDR3 coding sequence is TGTGCCAGCAGCACAAGACAGGGTAGGGCAGAGACCCAGTACTTC.